The 17 T cell receptor beta chains below were found in one sample sequenced in a study of early T cells in non-severe SARS-CoV-2 infection. TCRdb re-derived calls from the 5' RACE reads in MiXCR, one entry per CDR3 protein. The sample contains some 39,000 distinct CDR3 sequences, 3% to 4% of which appear only once. Sequencing was done on a sample of whole blood. Receptors were obtained from an adult who was a healthcare worker with PCR-confirmed SARS-CoV-2 infection or an uninfected control (not recorded which).

This clonotype was detected many times. The V and J genes are TRBV18 and TRBJ2-7; a weak D match, TRBD1 (6 bases). Germline assignment: CDR1 KGHSH and CDR2 LQKENI. This CDR3 contains 17 residues. Trimming shortened V by 3 bases and J by 0 bases, and 18 bases separated the two germline ends. CDR3 amino acids: CASSPYLTGSYSYEQYF. The CDR3 DNA is TGTGCCAGCTCACCCTATCTAACAGGGTCCTACTCCTACGAGCAGTACTTC.

The chain uses TRBV6-4 and TRBJ2-3, with D unclear. V lost 6 bases and J lost 2, with 9 bases in between. Looked up from germline, CDR1 is MRHNA and CDR2 is SNTAGT. The CDR3 extends over 13 amino acids. The CDR3, as DNA: TGTGCCAGCAGCAATTCAATCACAGATACGCAGTATTTT. Translated, it gives CASSNSITDTQYF.

This clonotype was seen ten or more times. The chain joins TRBV12-3 or TRBV12-4 to TRBJ1-1, with D hard to call. The V end was cut by 6 bases, the J end by 1 base, with 12 bases between. This CDR3 is 14 amino acids long. The CDR3 nucleotides are TGTGCCAGCAGGGGTCAGGTGGCGAACACTGAAGCTTTCTTT. This codes for CASRGQVANTEAFF.

This rearrangement joins TRBV19 to TRBJ2-5; 8 bases align to TRBD1. There are 14 residues in the CDR3. CDR1 and CDR2 (germline): LNHDA, SQIVND (reference sequence). After removal of 5 bases from V and 4 bases from J, the junction contained 6 bases not matched to a gene. Here the CDR3 DNA reads TGTGCCAGTAGTCTGACAGGGGTAACAGAGACCCAGTACTTC. It specifies CASSLTGVTETQYF.

This clonotype was found many times. V is TRBV12-3 or TRBV12-4 and J is TRBJ1-6; D not certain. CDR3 size: 14 residues. Trimming left V 2 bases short and J 6 bases short, with 8 bases between. The CDR3 DNA is TGTGCCAGCAGTTTAAGCCAGGCTAATTCACCCCTCCACTTT. Its translation is CASSLSQANSPLHF.

This clonotype was seen many times. This chain uses TRBV7-3 with TRBJ2-7; tentative D call: TRBD1 (6 bases). Trimming removed 3 bases from V and 5 bases from J, with 14 bases in between. Germline CDR1 is SGHTA and CDR2 is FQGTGA. This CDR3 contains 14 residues. The CDR3 is CASSFPGQANEQYF. The CDR3 nucleotides read TGTGCCAGCAGCTTTCCGGGACAAGCAAACGAGCAGTACTTC.

V and J are TRBV9 and TRBJ1-4; 9 nucleotides agree with TRBD1. This CDR3 has 14 residues. V lost 3 bases and J lost 8; bases outside the gene matches: 5. Germline V gene data show CDR1 as SGDLS and CDR2 as YYNGEE. As DNA, the CDR3 is TGTGCCAGCAGCGCCCGACAGGGGGACGAAAAACTGTTTTTT. It encodes CASSARQGDEKLFF.

In this sample, this clonotype turned up many times. V usage is TRBV19 and J usage is TRBJ2-7; the match to TRBD2 covers 9 bases. The CDR3 is 15 residues long. The germline gives CDR1 LNHDA, CDR2 SQIVND (reference sequence). With V trimmed by 2 bases and J by 2 bases, 4 bases remained unmatched. CDR3 bases: TGTGCCAGTAGTATATCGTCTAGCGGGACCTACGAGCAGTACTTC. Its protein product is CASSISSSGTYEQYF.

Ten or more counts support this clonotype. The rearrangement uses TRBV6-5 and TRBJ2-5, with TRBD2 matching over 9 bases. The CDR3 loop spans 15 amino acids. Trimming took 5 bases from V and 5 from J; bases not matched to a gene: 9. CDR1 and CDR2 (germline): MNHEY, SVGAGI. The CDR3 DNA reads TGTGCCAGCAGTCTCAGCCTAGCGGGGCCGGAGACCCAGTACTTC. Protein: CASSLSLAGPETQYF.

This clonotype was recorded many times. This rearrangement joins TRBV6-5 to TRBJ1-4, with D uncertain. The CDR3 has 14 amino acids. CDR1 is MNHEY, CDR2 SVGAGI, per germline. Between the trimmed V and J ends, which lost 6 bases and 4 bases, there was a span of 12 bases. The CDR3 nucleotides are TGTGCCAGCAGGGGTATGGACCGTAATGAAAAACTGTTTTTT. It specifies CASRGMDRNEKLFF.

This clonotype was recorded many times. V is TRBV14 and J is TRBJ2-1; D remains unclear. Germline V lookup: CDR1 SGHDN, CDR2 FVKESK. This CDR3 region has 16 residues. V lost 1 base and J lost 0, with 10 bases in between. The CDR3, as DNA: TGTGCCAGCAGCCAAGTATTCATAGGCTCCTACAATGAGCAGTTCTTC. This translates into CASSQVFIGSYNEQFF.

The chain employs TRBV7-6 and TRBJ2-3; TRBD1 matches at 8 bases. V dropped 1 base and J dropped 3; count of bases not matched to a gene: 3. Germline-derived CDR1 and CDR2 are SGHVS and FNYEAQ. The CDR3 runs to 15 residues. The CDR3 nucleotides are TGTGCCAGCAGCTTAGGGACAGGGAGAACAGATACGCAGTATTTT. Its translation: CASSLGTGRTDTQYF.

This clonotype was counted at least ten times. This chain links TRBV20-1 with TRBJ2-2, with a tentative D call TRBD1 (6 bases). The germline V gene has CDR1 DFQATT and CDR2 SNEGSKA (reference sequence). V shed 5 bases and J shed 4 bases, with 20 bases lying between them. CDR3 length: 16 amino acids. This CDR3 is CSARPLPGTRTGELFF. The CDR3 DNA sequence: TGCAGTGCTCGCCCCCTCCCCGGGACACGCACCGGGGAGCTGTTTTTT.

This clonotype was counted ten times or more. The V call is TRBV5-4, the J call TRBJ2-2; 11 nucleotides align to TRBD2. V shed 2 bases and J 1 base; nucleotides not matched to a gene: 4. This CDR3 comprises 17 residues. Germline lookup yields CDR1 SGHNT and CDR2 YYREEE (reference sequence). CDR3 DNA: TGTGCCAGCAGCTTTGGTCTAGCGGGAGGGAACACCGGGGAGCTGTTTTTT. Its protein is CASSFGLAGGNTGELFF.

This clonotype was seen at least ten times. This chain joins TRBV4-1 and TRBJ2-7; the D gene is possibly TRBD2 (5 bases). CDR3 length equals 15 residues. V was trimmed by 4 bases and J by 0 bases, leaving 13 bases between them. Looked up from germline, CDR1 is MGHRA and CDR2 is YSYEKL. The CDR3 loop is CASSPGRRSSYEQYF. DNA for the CDR3: TGCGCCAGCAGCCCCGGACGGAGGAGCTCCTACGAGCAGTACTTC.

The CDR3 region has the DNA TGTGCCAGTAGTATTTGGACAGGGGAGGAGACCCAGTACTTC. It specifies CASSIWTGEETQYF. The chain couples TRBV19 to TRBJ2-5; 9 bases fit TRBD1. The germline CDR1 and CDR2 sequences are LNHDA and SQIVND (reference sequence). Trimming cost V 3 bases and J 5 bases; bases outside gene matches: 4. This CDR3 is 14 amino acids long.

In this sample, this clonotype turned up many times. The genes are TRBV5-5 and TRBJ2-7, with TRBD1 matching over 8 bases. V was clipped by 7 bases and J by 3 bases; unmatched bases: 6. Germline-derived CDR1 and CDR2 are SGHKS and YYEKEE (reference sequence). CDR3 length equals 13 residues. The CDR3 here is CASFVTGVYEQYF. The CDR3 DNA reads as TGTGCCAGCTTTGTGACAGGGGTCTACGAGCAGTACTTC.